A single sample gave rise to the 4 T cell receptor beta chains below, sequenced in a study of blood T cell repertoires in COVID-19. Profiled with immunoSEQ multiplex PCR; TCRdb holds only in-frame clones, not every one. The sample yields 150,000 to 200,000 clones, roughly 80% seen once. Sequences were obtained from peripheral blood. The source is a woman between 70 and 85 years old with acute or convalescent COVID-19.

The chain's CDR3 is CASSLAGFTDTQYF. In DNA form, the CDR3 reads TGTGCCAGCAGCCTAGCGGGTTTCACAGATACGCAGTATTTT. The V call is TRBV5-4, the J call TRBJ2-3, with TRBD2 identical over 8 bases. Germline values: CDR1 SGHNT, CDR2 YYREEE (reference sequence). Trimming took 4 bases from V and 2 from J; bases not matched to a gene: 3. This CDR3 is built from 14 residues.

The CDR3 bases are TGTGCCAGCAGCTTGAGGCGCAGTTCGGGGGTCCAAGAGACCCAGTACTTC. It is translated as CASSLRRSSGVQETQYF. This chain joins TRBV7-9 and TRBJ2-5; the D gene is possibly TRBD2 (6 bases). The germline V gene encodes CDR1 SEHNR and CDR2 FQNEAQ (reference sequence). V was pared by 3 bases and J by 1 base, with 18 bases between. The CDR3 spans 17 residues.

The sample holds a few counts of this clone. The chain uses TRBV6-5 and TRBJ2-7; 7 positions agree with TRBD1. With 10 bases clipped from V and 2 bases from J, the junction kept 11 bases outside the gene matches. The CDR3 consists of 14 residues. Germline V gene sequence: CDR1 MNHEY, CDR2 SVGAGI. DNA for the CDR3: TGTGCCACCAAACGTGGACAGGCCACCTACGAGCAGTACTTC. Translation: CATKRGQATYEQYF.

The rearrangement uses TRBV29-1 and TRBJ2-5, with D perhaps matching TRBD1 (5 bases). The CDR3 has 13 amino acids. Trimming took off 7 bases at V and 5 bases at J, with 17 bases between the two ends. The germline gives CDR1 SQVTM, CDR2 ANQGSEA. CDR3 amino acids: CSGGRASGETQYF. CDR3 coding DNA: TGCAGCGGAGGCCGGGCCTCAGGGGAGACCCAGTACTTC.